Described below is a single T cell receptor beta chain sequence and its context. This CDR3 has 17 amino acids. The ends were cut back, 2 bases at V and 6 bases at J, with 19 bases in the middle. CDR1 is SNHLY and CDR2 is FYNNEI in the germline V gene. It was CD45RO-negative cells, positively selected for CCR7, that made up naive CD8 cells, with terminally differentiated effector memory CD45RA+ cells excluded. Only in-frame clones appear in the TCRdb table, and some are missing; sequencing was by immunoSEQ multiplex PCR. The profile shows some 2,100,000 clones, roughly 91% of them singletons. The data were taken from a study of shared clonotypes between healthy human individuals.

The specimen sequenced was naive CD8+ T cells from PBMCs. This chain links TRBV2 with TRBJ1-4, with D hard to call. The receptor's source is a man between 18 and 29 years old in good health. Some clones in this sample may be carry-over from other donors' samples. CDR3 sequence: CASSEKWQLALDEKLFF. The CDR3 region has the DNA TGTGCCAGCAGTGAAAAGTGGCAATTAGCTCTTGATGAAAAACTGTTTTTT.